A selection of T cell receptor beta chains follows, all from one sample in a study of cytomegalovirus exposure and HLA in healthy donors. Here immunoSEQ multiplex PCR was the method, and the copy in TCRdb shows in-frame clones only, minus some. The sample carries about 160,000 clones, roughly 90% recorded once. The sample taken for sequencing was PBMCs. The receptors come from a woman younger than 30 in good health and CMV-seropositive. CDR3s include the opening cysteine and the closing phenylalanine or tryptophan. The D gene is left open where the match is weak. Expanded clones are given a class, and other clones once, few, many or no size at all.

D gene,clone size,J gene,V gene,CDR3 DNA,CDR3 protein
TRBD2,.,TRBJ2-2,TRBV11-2,TGTGCCAGCAGCTTTTCCAGCGGGAGGCCGGGGACCGGGGAGCTGTTTTTT,CASSFSSGRPGTGELFF
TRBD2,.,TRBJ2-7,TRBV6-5,TGTGCCAGCAGTTACTCGACACTAGCGGCCACCTACGAGCAGTACTTC,CASSYSTLAATYEQYF
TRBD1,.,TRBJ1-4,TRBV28,TGTGCCAGCAGTTCCCAGGGACAGAGTGAAAAACTGTTTTTT,CASSSQGQSEKLFF
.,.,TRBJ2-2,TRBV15,TGTGCCACCAGCAGAGATCGGCAGGGTGGCGGGGAGCTGTTTTTT,CATSRDRQGGGELFF
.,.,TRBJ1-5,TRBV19,TGTGCCAGTAGCCGACAGGTCAATCAGCCCCAGCATTTT,CASSRQVNQPQHF
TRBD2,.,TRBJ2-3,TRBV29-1,TGCAGCGTGGGACTAGCGACTAGCACAGATACGCAGTATTTT,CSVGLATSTDTQYF
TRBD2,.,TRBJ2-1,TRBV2,TGTGCCAGCGGAGCGGGACTAGCCGACAACAATGAGCAGTTCTTC,CASGAGLADNNEQFF
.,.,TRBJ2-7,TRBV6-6,TGTGCCAGCAGTTCAGACAGGATGAGCTACGAGCAGTACTTC,CASSSDRMSYEQYF
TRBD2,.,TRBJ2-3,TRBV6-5,TGTGCCAGCAGATTCTTAGCGGGAGGGCCAGATACGCAGTATTTT,CASRFLAGGPDTQYF
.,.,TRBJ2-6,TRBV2,TGTGCCAGCACCGAGCGGCTAGCTGGGGCCAACGTCCTGACTTTC,CASTERLAGANVLTF
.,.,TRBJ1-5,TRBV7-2,TGTGCCAGCAGCTTGGGGGAGGGACAGCCCCAGCATTTT,CASSLGEGQPQHF
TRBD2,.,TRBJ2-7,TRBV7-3,TGTGCCAGCAGCTTTAAAGCGGGAGGGGACGAGCAGTACTTC,CASSFKAGGDEQYF
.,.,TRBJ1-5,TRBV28,TGTGCCAGCAGTTACAGGGAGAATCAGCCCCAGCATTTT,CASSYRENQPQHF
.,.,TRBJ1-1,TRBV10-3,TGTGCCATCAGTGAGTCTAGGGGCGCCACTGAAGCTTTCTTT,CAISESRGATEAFF
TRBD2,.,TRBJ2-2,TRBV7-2,TGTGCCAGCAGCTTACTAGCGGTACGAACCGGGGAGCTGTTTTTT,CASSLLAVRTGELFF
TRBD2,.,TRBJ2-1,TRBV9,TGTGCCAGCAGCCCCCCAGCGGGAGGCAATGAGCAGTTCTTC,CASSPPAGGNEQFF
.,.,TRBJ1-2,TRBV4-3,TGCGCCAGCAGCCAGATACAGGGACGGGGATACACCTTC,CASSQIQGRGYTF
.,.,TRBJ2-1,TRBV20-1,TGCAGTGCCAACCAGGGGCATGAGCAGTTCTTC,CSANQGHEQFF
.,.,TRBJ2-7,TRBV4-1,TGCGCCAGCAGCCAAGAAGGAAGGCGGCAGACCTACGAGCAGTACTTC,CASSQEGRRQTYEQYF
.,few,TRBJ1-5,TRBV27,TGTGCCAGCCGAACCCGGAGTCAGCCCCAGCATTTT,CASRTRSQPQHF
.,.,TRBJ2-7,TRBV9,TGTGCCAGCAGCACGGGATTCTCCTACGAGCAGTACTTC,CASSTGFSYEQYF
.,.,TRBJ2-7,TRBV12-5,TGTGCTAGTGGTTTTGGTAGCTCCTACGAGCAGTACTTC,CASGFGSSYEQYF
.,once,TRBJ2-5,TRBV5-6,TGTGCCAGCAGCTTGGGACACCTCCAAGAGACCCAGTACTTC,CASSLGHLQETQYF
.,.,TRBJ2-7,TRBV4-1,TGCGCCAGCAGCCACGGAAGGAGCTACGAGCAGTACTTC,CASSHGRSYEQYF
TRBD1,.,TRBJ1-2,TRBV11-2,TGTGCCAGCAGCTTTTACACAGGGGACGTAGGAGATGGCTACACCTTC,CASSFYTGDVGDGYTF
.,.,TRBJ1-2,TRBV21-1,TGTGCCAGCAGCAAAGCCGGGGGAGGGTATGGCTACACCTTC,CASSKAGGGYGYTF
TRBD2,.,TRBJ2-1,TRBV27,TGTGCCAGCAGTTTGTTGGGGACTAGCGGGAGGGCCATCTACTACAATGAGCAGTTCTTC,CASSLLGTSGRAIYYNEQFF
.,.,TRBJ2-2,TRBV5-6,TGTGCCAGCAGCTTGGCCGGCGGGGATGGTACCGGGGAGCTGTTTTTT,CASSLAGGDGTGELFF
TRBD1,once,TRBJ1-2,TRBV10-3,TGTGCCATCAGTGAGTCGGCGGGACAGGGGAACTATGGCTACACCTTC,CAISESAGQGNYGYTF
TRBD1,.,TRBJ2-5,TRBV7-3,TGTGCCAGCAGCCTCGGGACAGGCGGGACGGAGACCCAGTACTTC,CASSLGTGGTETQYF
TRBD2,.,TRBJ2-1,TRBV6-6,TGTGCCAGCAGTCTTAGCGGGAGGGCAACAGGCGAGCAGTTCTTC,CASSLSGRATGEQFF
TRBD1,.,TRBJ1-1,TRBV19,TGTGCCAGTAGTACACGACAGGGGAACACTGAAGCTTTCTTT,CASSTRQGNTEAFF
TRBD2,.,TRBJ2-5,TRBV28,TGTGCCAGCAGTTTTCTCTCGCTGACTAGCGGGAGGGGAGAGACCCAGTACTTC,CASSFLSLTSGRGETQYF
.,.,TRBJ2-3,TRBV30,TGTGCCTGGAGGGTGCGGCGGGGAAACCGCACAGATACGCAGTATTTT,CAWRVRRGNRTDTQYF
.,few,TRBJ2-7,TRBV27,TGTGCCAGCAGTTTATTAGGGGATGAGCAGTACTTC,CASSLLGDEQYF
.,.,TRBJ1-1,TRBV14,TGTGCCAGCAGCTTCCTGGTGAGCACTGAAGCTTTCTTT,CASSFLVSTEAFF
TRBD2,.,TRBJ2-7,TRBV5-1,TGCGCCAGCAGCCCCTACCTAGCGGGGGCCCGCTCCTACGAGCAGTACTTC,CASSPYLAGARSYEQYF
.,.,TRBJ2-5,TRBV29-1,TGCAGCGTTGAAAAGGGGGGGGAGACCCAGTACTTC,CSVEKGGETQYF
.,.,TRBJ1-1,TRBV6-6,TGTGCCAGCGGGGAGGGGATCGAAGGAGCTGAAGCTTTCTTT,CASGEGIEGAEAFF
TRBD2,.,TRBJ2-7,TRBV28,TGTGCCAGCAGTACTAGCGGAAAGAGCTCCTACGAGCAGTACTTC,CASSTSGKSSYEQYF
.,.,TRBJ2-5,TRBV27,TGTGCCAGCAGTTCCGGGGGGCTCGGGACCCAGTACTTC,CASSSGGLGTQYF
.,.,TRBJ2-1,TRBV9,TGTGCCAGCAGCGCCCTAGCTTCCTACAATGAGCAGTTCTTC,CASSALASYNEQFF
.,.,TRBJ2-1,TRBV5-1,TGCGCCAGCGCCTTGGACAGTAACAATGAGCAGTTCTTC,CASALDSNNEQFF
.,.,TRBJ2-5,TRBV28,TGTGCCAGCAGGACCCCGGGACTTGTAGAGACCCAGTACTTC,CASRTPGLVETQYF